What follows describes a single TCR beta chain. This CDR3 has 14 residues. Losses at the gene ends were 8 bases for V and 1 base for J; bases not matched to a gene: 6. From germline, CDR1 is SNHLY and CDR2 FYNNEI. This record belongs to a study of blood T cell repertoires in COVID-19. Study in general: Acute and convalescent COVID-19 specimens originated in the United States, Italy and Spain. T cells, B-cell-depleted T cells, or PBMCs provided the cDNA or gDNA that served as material.

As originally analysed: Quantification of nucleated cells was approximated via reference gene primer amplification. Using immunoSEQ multiplex PCR, the repertoire was profiled, and TCRdb retains in-frame clones only, with some absent. The V and J calls and the clone size are those of that table, but D and trimming were determined from the DNA. The sample has tens of thousands of clones, about 90% seen once; the top ten hold over 4.5%. The V and J genes are TRBV2 and TRBJ2-7; 9 nucleotides agree with TRBD1. This clonotype was sampled from a human donor in a cohort sampled during active COVID-19. Sequenced sample: peripheral blood. The CDR3 loop reads CASSRDRVSYEQYF. The CDR3 bases are TGTGCCAGCTCCCGGGACAGGGTATCCTACGAGCAGTACTTC.